These 30 T cell receptor beta chains originate from one sample sequenced in a study of T cells in Graves' hyperthyroidism and ophthalmopathy. RNA transcripts were the template for amplifying TCR beta CDR3 regions. The HTBI primer set served for first-round RT-PCR of the TCR CDR3. Via MiXCR, TCRdb re-called the multiplex PCR reads, giving one row per CDR3 protein. The sample lists under 400,000 distinct CDR3 sequences, approximately 15% occurring once. Specimen: blood. The receptors were gathered from a man aged 30-40 years with Graves' hyperthyroidism.

This clonotype was detected many times. The rearrangement joins TRBV20-1 to TRBJ2-7; either TRBD1 or TRBD2 may fit D (6 bases each). CDR1 is DFQATT, CDR2 SNEGSKA, per germline (reference sequence). V dropped 3 bases and J dropped 7 bases, with 16 bases sitting between them. The CDR3 consists of 13 residues. Here the CDR3 DNA reads TGCAGTGCTAGTGGCGCGCGGAGGGGGGAGCAGTACTTC. Encoded protein: CSASGARRGEQYF.

This clonotype was counted ten times or more. The chain carries TRBV7-2 and TRBJ2-7, with TRBD2 identical over 7 bases. CDR1 and CDR2 from the germline V gene are SGHTA and FQGNSA. Losses at the gene ends were 1 base for V and 4 bases for J; bases not matched to a gene: 1. The CDR3 contains 13 residues. The CDR3 coding sequence is TGTGCCAGCAGCTTAGTGCGGGAGTACGAGCAGTACTTC. Translated: CASSLVREYEQYF.

The chain is built from TRBV6-1 and TRBJ2-2; tentatively, D is TRBD1 (5 bases). Per the germline V gene, CDR1 is MNHNS and CDR2 is SASEGT. The CDR3 is 16 amino acids. Between the trimmed V and J ends, which lost 1 base and 1 base, there was a span of 10 bases. In DNA, the CDR3 is TGTGCCAGCAGTGAAGGGGTCAGGGTGAACACCGGGGAGCTGTTTTTT. Translated, it gives CASSEGVRVNTGELFF.

Written as DNA, the CDR3 is TGTGCCAGCAGTTTAGGGCAGGTCTCCTACAATGAGCAGTTCTTC. Its protein product is CASSLGQVSYNEQFF. The V and J genes are TRBV28 and TRBJ2-1; D unresolved. Germline lookup yields CDR1 MDHEN and CDR2 SYDVKM. This CDR3 has 15 amino acids. Trimming stripped 2 bases from V and 0 bases from J, with 8 bases between.

This clonotype has a count of ten or more. The chain recombines TRBV5-1 with TRBJ2-3, with a weak D call TRBD1 (5 bases). CDR1 SGHRS and CDR2 YFSETQ come from the germline V gene. V lost 2 bases and J 6 bases, leaving 16 bases between the germline ends. There are 15 residues in the CDR3. CDR3: CASSLGDLFLDTQYF. The DNA for the CDR3 is TGCGCCAGCAGCTTAGGGGATTTATTTTTGGATACGCAGTATTTT.

This clonotype came up a few times. The chain recombines TRBV28 with TRBJ2-1; possibly TRBD1 for D (5 bases). Germline CDR1 and CDR2: MDHEN and SYDVKM. Trimming took off 1 base at V and 4 bases at J, with 11 bases between the two ends. CDR3 size: 15 residues. The CDR3 loop is CASSLLGRDYNEQFF. CDR3 nucleotide sequence: TGTGCCAGCAGTTTATTGGGCAGGGATTACAATGAGCAGTTCTTC.

This clonotype has a count of ten or more. The rearrangement uses TRBV7-9 and TRBJ2-7; 9 positions agree with TRBD2. Germline CDR1 SEHNR, CDR2 FQNEAQ (reference sequence). The CDR3 sequence is 14 residues long. The trim removed 5 bases at V and 6 bases at J, leaving 8 bases unmatched. CDR3 amino acids: CASSQSGRPLEQYF. The CDR3 nucleotides are TGTGCCAGCAGCCAAAGCGGGAGGCCTCTCGAGCAGTACTTC.

This clonotype was detected a few times. The V gene is TRBV5-1, the J gene TRBJ2-6, with 11 bases that match TRBD1. Per germline, CDR1 SGHRS and CDR2 YFSETQ. V was clipped by 2 bases and J by 0 bases; unmatched bases: 1. The CDR3 totals 17 residues. CDR3 coding DNA: TGCGCCAGCAGCTTAGGGACAGGGGGCTCTGGGGCCAACGTCCTGACTTTC. It encodes CASSLGTGGSGANVLTF. Combining the CDR3 with reference TRBV5-1 and TRBJ2-6 gives the whole variable domain KAGVTQTPRYLIKTRGQQVTLSCSPISGHRSVSWYQQTPGQGLQFLFEYFSETQRNKGNFPGRFSGRQFSNSRSEMNVSTLELGDSALYLCASSLGTGGSGANVLTFGAGSRLTVL.

This clonotype was recorded many times. V usage is TRBV30 and J usage is TRBJ2-1, with 8 bases that match TRBD2. V shed 8 bases, J shed 4 bases, and the junction held 4 bases outside the gene matches. This CDR3 is built from 12 residues. CDR1 and CDR2 (germline): GTSNPN, SVGIG (reference sequence). The CDR3 DNA is TGTGCCGGTAGCGGGACTTACAATGAGCAGTTCTTC. This encodes CAGSGTYNEQFF. Full variable domain (remainder filled in from reference TRBV30 and TRBJ2-1): SQTIHQWPATLVQPVGSPLSLECTVEGTSNPNLYWYRQAAGRGLQLLFYSVGIGQISSEVPQNLSASRPQDRQFILSSKKLLLSDSGFYLCAGSGTYNEQFFGPGTRLTVL.

The CDR3, as DNA: TGTGCCAGTAGCCCCGATCGGGGGGGGAACACTGAAGCTTTCTTT. It codes for CASSPDRGGNTEAFF. The rearrangement joins TRBV19 to TRBJ1-1; maybe TRBD1 (5 bases). CDR3 length: 15 amino acids. V was shortened by 6 bases and J by 1 base, with 15 bases between the two germline ends. CDR1 and CDR2 (germline): LNHDA, SQIVND (reference sequence).

This clonotype was observed many times. The chain recombines TRBV3-1 with TRBJ1-1, with D possibly matching TRBD1 (6 bases). Trimming took 4 bases from V and 1 from J, leaving 16 bases between them. The CDR3 has 16 amino acids. Germline CDR1 LGHDT, CDR2 YNNKEL (reference sequence). CDR3 sequence reads: CASSREPTGRNTEAFF. The CDR3 DNA sequence: TGTGCCAGCAGCCGGGAACCGACAGGCAGGAACACTGAAGCTTTCTTT.

This clonotype was observed at least ten times. CDR3 in DNA: TGTGCCATCAGTCAGATGGGACTAGCGGGAGGCCCAAGCTCCTACAATGAGCAGTTCTTC. It encodes CAISQMGLAGGPSSYNEQFF. This chain links TRBV10-3 with TRBJ2-1; 15 bases agree with TRBD2. This CDR3 spans 20 amino acids. CDR1 is ENHRY and CDR2 is SYGVKD in the germline V gene. Trimming at V came to 5 bases and at J to 0 bases, leaving 11 bases not matched to a gene.

This clonotype was observed many times. The chain carries TRBV5-1 and TRBJ1-1; D call uncertain. V dropped 0 bases and J dropped 0 bases, with 6 bases sitting between them. The germline V gene encodes CDR1 SGHRS and CDR2 YFSETQ. The CDR3 sequence is 14 residues long. CDR3 amino acids: CASSLDFVNTEAFF. For the CDR3, the DNA is TGCGCCAGCAGCTTGGATTTCGTGAACACTGAAGCTTTCTTT.

This clonotype was observed at least ten times. This sequence joins TRBV12-3 or TRBV12-4 and TRBJ2-7, with unresolved D. The length of the CDR3 is 11 residues. V was trimmed by 5 bases and J by 5 bases, leaving 7 bases between them. CDR3 protein: CASSIGNEQYF. The DNA of the CDR3 is TGTGCCAGCAGTATAGGGAACGAGCAGTACTTC.

The rearrangement uses TRBV28 and TRBJ2-4, with D tentatively TRBD2 (5 bases). With 2 bases removed from V and 0 bases from J, the gap between germline ends came to 14 bases. The CDR3 spans 17 residues. Germline-derived CDR1 and CDR2 are MDHEN and SYDVKM. The chain's CDR3 is CASSLAPRLLAKNIQYF. CDR3 bases: TGTGCCAGCAGTTTAGCCCCGAGACTACTAGCCAAAAACATTCAGTACTTC.

This clonotype has just a few counts. The chain carries TRBV13 and TRBJ2-5; D might be TRBD2 (5 bases). V lost 2 bases and J 7 bases, leaving 14 bases between the germline ends. Germline CDR1 and CDR2: PRHDT and FYEKMQ (reference sequence). The CDR3 is 14 residues long. In DNA form, the CDR3 reads TGTGCCAGCAGCTTACGGACGCCCGCGGGGACCCAGTACTTC. It is translated as CASSLRTPAGTQYF.

This clonotype was observed a handful of times. The chain joins TRBV28 to TRBJ2-7; TRBD2 is a possible D gene (6 bases). Germline V gene sequence: CDR1 MDHEN, CDR2 SYDVKM. V was clipped by 5 bases and J by 2 bases, with 19 bases between them. The CDR3 length is 16 residues. In nucleotides, the CDR3 is TGTGCCAGCAGTACCATCAAAGCGGGCCGACCCTACGAGCAGTACTTC. Encoded protein: CASSTIKAGRPYEQYF. The entire variable domain, with the rest obtained from reference TRBV28 and TRBJ2-7, is as follows: DVKVTQSSRYLVKRTGEKVFLECVQDMDHENMFWYRQDPGLGLRLIYFSYDVKMKEKGDIPEGYSVSREKKERFSLILESASTNQTSMYLCASSTIKAGRPYEQYFGPGTRLTVT.

This clonotype was seen a handful of times. This chain joins TRBV10-3 and TRBJ1-1, with a tentative D call TRBD1 (6 bases). Trimming took 4 bases from V and 4 from J, leaving 13 bases between them. The CDR3 extends over 14 amino acids. CDR1 is ENHRY, CDR2 SYGVKD, per germline. The CDR3 DNA follows: TGTGCCATCAGTGTTCAAGGGGGGACCACTGAAGCTTTCTTT. It specifies CAISVQGGTTEAFF.

Regarding this clonotype: A much larger clone is a single base away; this may be a read error. This chain connects TRBV7-8 to TRBJ2-7; no clear D. Germline CDR1 reads SGHVS; CDR2 reads FQNEAQ. This CDR3 contains 12 residues. The CDR3 is CGSSYSSYEQYF. As DNA, the CDR3 is TGTGGCAGCAGCTATAGCTCCTACGAGCAGTACTTC.

The chain has TRBV11-2 and TRBJ2-2, with D unclear. The CDR3 has 13 residues. Per germline, CDR1 SGHAT and CDR2 FQNNGV. With 4 bases removed from V and 7 bases from J, the gap between germline ends came to 10 bases. In nucleotides, the CDR3 is TGTGCCAGCAGCTCAAAGAGAATCGGGGAGCTGTTTTTT. Protein: CASSSKRIGELFF.

The chain recombines TRBV10-3 with TRBJ2-2, with no clear D. V was trimmed by 5 bases and J by 0 bases, leaving 1 base between them. The CDR3 has 12 residues. Germline V gives CDR1 ENHRY, CDR2 SYGVKD. The CDR3 here is CAISSNTGELFF. The CDR3 DNA sequence: TGTGCCATCAGTTCGAACACCGGGGAGCTGTTTTTT.

J is TRBJ2-6 and V is TRBV10-3; TRBD1 is a possible D gene (9 bases). The CDR3 loop spans 17 amino acids. Germline V CDR1 and CDR2: ENHRY, SYGVKD. V lost 7 bases, J lost 2 bases, and 18 bases lay in between. The CDR3 is CAIKDRGAGAGANVLTF. The DNA of the CDR3 is TGTGCCATCAAGGACAGGGGAGCGGGAGCTGGGGCCAACGTCCTGACTTTC.

This rearrangement joins TRBV7-9 to TRBJ1-2, with D unresolved. Trimming took 5 bases from V and 0 from J, leaving 10 bases between them. CDR1 is SEHNR, CDR2 FQNEAQ, per germline (reference sequence). This CDR3 has 14 residues. CDR3 amino acids: CASSPPGANYGYTF. The CDR3 DNA is TGTGCCAGCAGCCCGCCAGGAGCTAACTATGGCTACACCTTC.

On this clonotype itself: A much larger clonotype is one base distant, so this may be a read error. The chain has TRBV5-1 and TRBJ2-7; 9 bases match TRBD1. Germline V lookup: CDR1 SGHRS, CDR2 YFSETQ. This CDR3 spans 14 amino acids. The CDR3 reads CASTLWGQGYEQHF. The CDR3 DNA follows: TGCGCCAGCACCCTGTGGGGACAGGGCTACGAGCAGCACTTC.

This clonotype was counted many times. The genes are TRBV6-2 or TRBV6-3 and TRBJ1-1; TRBD1 is a possible D gene (6 bases). Looked up from germline, CDR1 is MNHEY and CDR2 is SVGEGT. Trimming left V 4 bases short and J 5 bases short, with 11 bases between. The CDR3 length is 13 residues. CDR3 nucleotide sequence: TGTGCCAGCAGTTCCGGGGGCGGAACTGAAGCTTTCTTT. It translates to CASSSGGGTEAFF.

This clonotype has a count of ten or more. The gene calls are TRBV7-2 and TRBJ2-1; TRBD2 matches 7 bases. CDR1 SGHTA and CDR2 FQGNSA come from the germline V gene. V gave up 5 bases and J gave up 0 bases; unmatched junction bases: 4. The CDR3 is 15 residues long. CDR3 loop: CASSQGRASYNEQFF. The CDR3 nucleotides read TGTGCCAGCAGCCAAGGGAGGGCCTCCTACAATGAGCAGTTCTTC.

This clonotype was observed at least ten times. The chain uses TRBV2 and TRBJ1-1; D is ambiguous. The CDR3 is made up of 15 amino acids. V shed 1 base and J shed 1 base, with 10 bases lying between them. Germline V gene data show CDR1 as SNHLY and CDR2 as FYNNEI. The CDR3 here is CASSEGREWNTEAFF. In DNA form, the CDR3 reads TGTGCCAGCAGTGAAGGTCGGGAGTGGAACACTGAAGCTTTCTTT.

The chain is built from TRBV30 and TRBJ2-3; 10 nucleotides agree with TRBD1. Germline values: CDR1 GTSNPN, CDR2 SVGIG (reference sequence). The CDR3 contains 14 residues. The junction had 4 bases not matched to a gene; V was cut back by 3 bases and J by 4 bases. CDR3: CAWRRQGASDTQYF. The CDR3 bases are TGTGCCTGGAGAAGACAGGGGGCGTCAGATACGCAGTATTTT.

This clonotype was observed a few times. The V call is TRBV24-1, the J call TRBJ2-5, with D possibly being TRBD1 (7 bases). The germline CDR1 and CDR2 sequences are KGHDR and SFDVKD. This CDR3 region has 14 residues. The V end lost 5 bases, the J end lost 5 bases, and 14 bases lay between the germline ends. The CDR3 DNA is TGTGCCACCAGTGCCGGGGACAGCGGGGAGACCCAGTACTTC. Translating it yields CATSAGDSGETQYF.

This clonotype has ten or more counts. The chain uses TRBV29-1 and TRBJ2-3; D may be TRBD2 (5 bases). CDR3 length: 13 residues. CDR1 and CDR2 from the germline V gene are SQVTM and ANQGSEA. Deletions cut 0 bases from V and 6 bases from J, with 10 bases between. DNA of the CDR3: TGCAGCGTTGAAGATCTCGGCGGGGATACGCAGTATTTT. Protein: CSVEDLGGDTQYF.